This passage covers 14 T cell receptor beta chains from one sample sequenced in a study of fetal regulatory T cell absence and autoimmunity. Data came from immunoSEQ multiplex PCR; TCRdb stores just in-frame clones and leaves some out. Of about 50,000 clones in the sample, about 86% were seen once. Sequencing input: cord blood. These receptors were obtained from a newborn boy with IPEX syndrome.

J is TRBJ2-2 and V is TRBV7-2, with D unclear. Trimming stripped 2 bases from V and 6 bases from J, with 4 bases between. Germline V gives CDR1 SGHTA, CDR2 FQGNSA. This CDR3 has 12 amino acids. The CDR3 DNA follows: TGTGCCAGCAGCTTACTAGCCGGGGAGCTGTTTTTT. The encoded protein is CASSLLAGELFF.

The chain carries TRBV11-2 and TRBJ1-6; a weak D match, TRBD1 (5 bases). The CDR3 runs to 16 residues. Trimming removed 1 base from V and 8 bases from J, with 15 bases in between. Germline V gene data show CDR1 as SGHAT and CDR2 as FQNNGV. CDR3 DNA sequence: TGTGCCAGCAGCTTAGTCCAGGGCGGATCGTATTCACCCCTCCACTTT. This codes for CASSLVQGGSYSPLHF. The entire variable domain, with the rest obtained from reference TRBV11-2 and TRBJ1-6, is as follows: EAGVAQSPRYKIIEKRQSVAFWCNPISGHATLYWYQQILGQGPKLLIQFQNNGVVDDSQLPKDRFSAERLKGVDSTLKIQPAKLEDSAVYLCASSLVQGGSYSPLHFGNGTRLTVT.

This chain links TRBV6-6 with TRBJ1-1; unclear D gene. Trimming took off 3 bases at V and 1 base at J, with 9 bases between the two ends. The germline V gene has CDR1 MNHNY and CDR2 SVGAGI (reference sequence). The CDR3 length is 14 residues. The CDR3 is CASSYTDGNTEAFF. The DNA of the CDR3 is TGTGCCAGCAGTTATACGGACGGGAACACTGAAGCTTTCTTT.

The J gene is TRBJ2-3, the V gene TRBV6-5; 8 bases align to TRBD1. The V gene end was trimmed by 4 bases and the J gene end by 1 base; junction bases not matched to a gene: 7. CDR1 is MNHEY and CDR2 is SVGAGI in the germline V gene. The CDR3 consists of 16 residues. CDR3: CASSSIQTGGTDTQYF. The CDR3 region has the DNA TGTGCCAGCAGTTCCATTCAGACAGGGGGCACAGATACGCAGTATTTT.

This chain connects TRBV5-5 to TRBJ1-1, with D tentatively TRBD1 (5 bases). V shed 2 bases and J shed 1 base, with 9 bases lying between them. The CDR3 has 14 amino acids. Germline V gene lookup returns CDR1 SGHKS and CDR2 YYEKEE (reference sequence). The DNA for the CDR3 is TGTGCCAGCAGCTTTCATAGGGGGAACACTGAAGCTTTCTTT. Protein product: CASSFHRGNTEAFF.

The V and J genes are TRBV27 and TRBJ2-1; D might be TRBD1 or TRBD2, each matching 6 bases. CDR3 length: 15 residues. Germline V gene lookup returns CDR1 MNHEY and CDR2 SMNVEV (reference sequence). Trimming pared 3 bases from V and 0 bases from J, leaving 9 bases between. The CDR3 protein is CASSLEGDSYNEQFF. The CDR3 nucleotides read TGTGCCAGCAGTTTGGAGGGGGACTCCTACAATGAGCAGTTCTTC.

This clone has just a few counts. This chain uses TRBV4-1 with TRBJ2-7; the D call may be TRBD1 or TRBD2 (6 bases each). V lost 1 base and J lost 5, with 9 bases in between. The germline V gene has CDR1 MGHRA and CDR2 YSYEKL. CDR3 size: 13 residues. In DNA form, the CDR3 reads TGCGCCAGCAGCCAAGCGGGGGCCCACGAGCAGTACTTC. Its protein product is CASSQAGAHEQYF.

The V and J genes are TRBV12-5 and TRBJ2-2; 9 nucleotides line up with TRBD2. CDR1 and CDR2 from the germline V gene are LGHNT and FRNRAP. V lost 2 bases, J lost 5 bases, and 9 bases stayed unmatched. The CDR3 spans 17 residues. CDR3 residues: CASGLPYSGRITGELFF. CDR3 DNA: TGTGCTAGTGGTTTGCCGTATAGCGGGAGAATAACCGGGGAGCTGTTTTTT.

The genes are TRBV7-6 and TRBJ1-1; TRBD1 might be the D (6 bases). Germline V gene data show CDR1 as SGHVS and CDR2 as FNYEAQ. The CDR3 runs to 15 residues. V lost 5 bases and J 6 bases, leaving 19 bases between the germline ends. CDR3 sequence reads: CASSQTPGHSPEAFF. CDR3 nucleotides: TGTGCCAGCAGCCAGACCCCGGGACACTCACCTGAAGCTTTCTTT.

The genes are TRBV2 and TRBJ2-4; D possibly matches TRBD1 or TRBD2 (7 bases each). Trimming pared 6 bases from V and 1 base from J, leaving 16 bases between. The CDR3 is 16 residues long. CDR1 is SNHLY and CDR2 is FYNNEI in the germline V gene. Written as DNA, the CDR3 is TGTGCCAGCAGGTTTCAGGGGGGGACGGCCAAAAACATTCAGTACTTC. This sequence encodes CASRFQGGTAKNIQYF.

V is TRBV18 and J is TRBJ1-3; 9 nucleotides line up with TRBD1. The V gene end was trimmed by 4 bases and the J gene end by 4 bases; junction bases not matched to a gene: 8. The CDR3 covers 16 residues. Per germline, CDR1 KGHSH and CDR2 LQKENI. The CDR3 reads CASSLNLQGAGNTIYF. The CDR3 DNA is TGTGCCAGCTCACTCAATTTACAGGGGGCAGGAAACACCATATATTTT.

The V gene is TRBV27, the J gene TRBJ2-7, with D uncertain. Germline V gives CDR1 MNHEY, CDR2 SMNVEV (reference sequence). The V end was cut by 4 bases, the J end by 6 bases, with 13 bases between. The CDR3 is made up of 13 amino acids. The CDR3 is CASSWAPGREQYF. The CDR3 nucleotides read TGTGCCAGCAGTTGGGCCCCCGGGCGCGAGCAGTACTTC.

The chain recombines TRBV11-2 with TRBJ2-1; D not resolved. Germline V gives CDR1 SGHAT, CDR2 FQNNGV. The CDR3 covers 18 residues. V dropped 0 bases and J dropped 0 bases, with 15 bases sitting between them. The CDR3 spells CASSLEAFGLLSYNEQFF. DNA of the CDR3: TGTGCCAGCAGCTTAGAGGCATTCGGGCTCCTCTCCTACAATGAGCAGTTCTTC. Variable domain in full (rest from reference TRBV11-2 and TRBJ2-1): EAGVAQSPRYKIIEKRQSVAFWCNPISGHATLYWYQQILGQGPKLLIQFQNNGVVDDSQLPKDRFSAERLKGVDSTLKIQPAKLEDSAVYLCASSLEAFGLLSYNEQFFGPGTRLTVL.

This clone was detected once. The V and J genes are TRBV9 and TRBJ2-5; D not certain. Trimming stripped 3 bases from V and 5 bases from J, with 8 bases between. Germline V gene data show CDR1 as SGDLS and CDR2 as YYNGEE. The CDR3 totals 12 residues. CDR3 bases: TGTGCCAGCAGCGGACCTGGGGAGACCCAGTACTTC. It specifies CASSGPGETQYF.